This note documents a single T cell receptor beta chain sequence. Its antigen is not known. The germline gives CDR1 LNHDA, CDR2 SQIVND (reference sequence). Between the trimmed V and J ends, which lost 6 bases and 0 bases, there was a span of 11 bases. The CDR3 is 14 residues long. Time point denoted: week 47, end of study. Every vaccination contained 300 ug of the mutant IDH1 20-mer peptide and was paired with topical imiquimod. Eight vaccine injections were given to patients in weeks 1, 3, 5, 7, 11, 15, 19 and 23. Here immunoSEQ multiplex PCR was the method, and the copy in TCRdb shows in-frame clones only, minus some. The sample contains 84,000 or so clones, approximately 75% of which appear only once. The data were obtained in a study of a mutant IDH1 vaccine in newly diagnosed glioma. Overall study: With temozolomide cycles, or 4-6 weeks after radiotherapy alone, vaccination was started.

Source: PBMCs, taken from a glioma patient whose treatment included an IDH1 peptide vaccine. This receptor was taken from a man aged 35 to 55 with glioma. J is TRBJ1-2 and V is TRBV19; possibly TRBD1 for D (5 bases). The CDR3 protein is CASSPGHPNYGYTF. In nucleotides, the CDR3 is TGTGCCAGTAGCCCCGGACACCCTAACTATGGCTACACCTTC.